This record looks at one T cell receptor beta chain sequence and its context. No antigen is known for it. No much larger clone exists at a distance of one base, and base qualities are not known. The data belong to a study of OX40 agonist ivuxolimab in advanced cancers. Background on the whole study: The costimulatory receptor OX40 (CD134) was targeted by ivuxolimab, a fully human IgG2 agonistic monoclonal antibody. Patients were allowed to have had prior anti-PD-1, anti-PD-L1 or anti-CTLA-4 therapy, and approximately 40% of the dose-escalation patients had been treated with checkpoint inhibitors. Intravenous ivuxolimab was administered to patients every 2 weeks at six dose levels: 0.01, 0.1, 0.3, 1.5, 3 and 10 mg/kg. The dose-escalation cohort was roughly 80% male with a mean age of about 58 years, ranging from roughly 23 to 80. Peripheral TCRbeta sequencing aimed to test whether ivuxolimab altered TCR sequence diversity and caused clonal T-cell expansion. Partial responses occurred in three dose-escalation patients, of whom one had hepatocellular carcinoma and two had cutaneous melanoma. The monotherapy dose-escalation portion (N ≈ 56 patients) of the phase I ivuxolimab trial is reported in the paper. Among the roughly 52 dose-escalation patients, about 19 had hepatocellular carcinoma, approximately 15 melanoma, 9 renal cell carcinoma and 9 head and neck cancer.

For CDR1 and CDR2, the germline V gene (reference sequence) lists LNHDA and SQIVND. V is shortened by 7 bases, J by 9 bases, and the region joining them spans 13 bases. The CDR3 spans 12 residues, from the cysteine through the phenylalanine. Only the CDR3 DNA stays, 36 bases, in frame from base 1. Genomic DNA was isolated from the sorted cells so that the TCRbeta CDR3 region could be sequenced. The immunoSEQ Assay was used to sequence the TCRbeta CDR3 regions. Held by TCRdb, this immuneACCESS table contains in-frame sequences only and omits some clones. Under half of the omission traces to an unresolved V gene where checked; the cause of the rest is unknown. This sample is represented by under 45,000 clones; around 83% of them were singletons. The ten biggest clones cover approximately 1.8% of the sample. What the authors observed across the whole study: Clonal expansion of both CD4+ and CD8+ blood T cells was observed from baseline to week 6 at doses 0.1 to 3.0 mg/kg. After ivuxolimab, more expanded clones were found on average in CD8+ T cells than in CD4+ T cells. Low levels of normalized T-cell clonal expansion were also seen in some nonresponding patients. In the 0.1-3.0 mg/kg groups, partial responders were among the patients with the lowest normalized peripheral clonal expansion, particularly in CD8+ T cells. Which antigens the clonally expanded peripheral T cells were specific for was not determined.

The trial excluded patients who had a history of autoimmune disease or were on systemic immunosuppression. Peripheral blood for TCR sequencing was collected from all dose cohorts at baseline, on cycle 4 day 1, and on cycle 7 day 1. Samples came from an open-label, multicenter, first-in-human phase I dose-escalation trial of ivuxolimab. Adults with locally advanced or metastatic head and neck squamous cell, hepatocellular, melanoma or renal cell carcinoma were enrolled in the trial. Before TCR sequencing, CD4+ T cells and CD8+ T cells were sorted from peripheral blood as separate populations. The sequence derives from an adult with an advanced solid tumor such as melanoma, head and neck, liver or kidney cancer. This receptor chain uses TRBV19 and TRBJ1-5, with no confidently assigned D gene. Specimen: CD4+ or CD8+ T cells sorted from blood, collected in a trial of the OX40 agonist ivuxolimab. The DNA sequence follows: TGTGCCAGTACCTCCCCTCCTGGGCCCCAGCATTTT. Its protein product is CASTSPPGPQHF.